This entry lists 19 T cell receptor beta chains sequenced from one sample in a study of control samples from healthy donors and cancer patients (dated by TCRdb to 2019 to 2021). Libraries were constructed by the immunoSEQ multiplex PCR assay. This is the immuneACCESS table as TCRdb keeps it, with only in-frame sequences that have V and J called. A part of the clones is gone; compared with another copy, unresolved V genes explain less than half, and the rest is unexplained. This sample has about 79,000 clones in its table, and 93% of those were observed once. The ten largest clones represent 1.3% of the sample. The specimen sequenced was PBMCs. The source is a woman between 40 and 55 years old with lung cancer.

J is TRBJ1-2 and V is TRBV4-1; a possible D gene is TRBD1 (5 bases). The CDR3 has 17 residues. CDR1 and CDR2 from the germline V gene are MGHRA and YSYEKL. Trimming took off 5 bases at V and 4 bases at J, with 23 bases between the two ends. CDR3 sequence: CASSNWRGEAPPYGYTF. The DNA of the CDR3 is TGCGCCAGCAGCAACTGGAGGGGCGAAGCCCCCCCCTATGGCTACACCTTC.

This clone was seen a single time. The V and J genes are TRBV5-6 and TRBJ2-3; D gene ambiguous. The CDR3 length is 13 residues. CDR1 is SGHDT, CDR2 YYEEEE, per germline. V lost 1 base to trimming and J lost 4 bases, with 7 bases between them. CDR3 coding DNA: TGTGCCAGCAGCTTGACAGTACCAGATACGCAGTATTTT. This gives the protein CASSLTVPDTQYF.

This chain connects TRBV5-1 to TRBJ2-3, with a weak D call TRBD1 (6 bases). This CDR3 region has 15 residues. Germline CDR1 reads SGHRS; CDR2 reads YFSETQ. The V end was cut by 0 bases, the J end by 3 bases, with 11 bases between. Here the CDR3 DNA reads TGCGCCAGCAGCTTGGCAGGGGCAAGTACAGATACGCAGTATTTT. Protein product: CASSLAGASTDTQYF.

The chain is built from TRBV3-1 (or the pseudogene TRBV3-2) and TRBJ1-6; D is uncertain. Trimming shortened V by 0 bases and J by 8 bases, and 11 bases separated the two germline ends. Germline CDR1 reads LGHDT; CDR2 reads YNNKEL (reference sequence). The CDR3 length is 15 residues. CDR3 protein: CASSQEGRWDSPLHF. CDR3 bases: TGTGCCAGCAGCCAAGAAGGACGGTGGGATTCACCCCTCCACTTT.

This chain connects TRBV19 to TRBJ1-3, with a tentative D call TRBD1 (5 bases). Germline assignment: CDR1 LNHDA and CDR2 SQIVND (reference sequence). Trimming pared 3 bases from V and 0 bases from J, leaving 12 bases between. This CDR3 contains 16 residues. This CDR3 reads CASSIGGDFSGNTIYF. The CDR3 bases are TGTGCCAGTAGTATCGGAGGGGACTTCTCTGGAAACACCATATATTTT.

V gene TRBV19 combines with J gene TRBJ1-5; TRBD1 might be the D (5 bases). The CDR3 sequence is 14 residues long. Trimming took 1 base from V and 3 from J, leaving 7 bases between them. In germline, CDR1 is LNHDA, CDR2 SQIVND (reference sequence). The CDR3, as DNA: TGTGCCAGTAGTATAGGACAGTTCAATCAGCCCCAGCATTTT. It is translated as CASSIGQFNQPQHF.

This chain connects TRBV5-1 to TRBJ2-5, with a weak D call TRBD1 (6 bases). Germline values: CDR1 SGHRS, CDR2 YFSETQ. The CDR3 consists of 15 residues. V lost 3 bases to trimming and J lost 5 bases, with 17 bases between them. This CDR3 reads CASSSFPQGLETQYF. The CDR3 bases are TGCGCCAGCAGCTCGTTCCCTCAGGGGCTTGAGACCCAGTACTTC.

V usage is TRBV9 and J usage is TRBJ1-1, with D uncertain. The germline CDR1 and CDR2 sequences are SGDLS and YYNGEE. The CDR3 has 15 amino acids. Trimming stripped 3 bases from V and 3 bases from J, with 15 bases between. The DNA for the CDR3 is TGTGCCAGCAGCGGGACTGCCTCGAGGGACACTGAAGCTTTCTTT. Its translation is CASSGTASRDTEAFF.

The CDR3 DNA reads as TGTGCCAGCAGCTCTAGCGGAATCTCCTACGAGCAGTACTTC. This codes for CASSSSGISYEQYF. The chain carries TRBV5-4 and TRBJ2-7; 7 bases line up with TRBD2. The CDR3 covers 14 residues. Germline-derived CDR1 and CDR2 are SGHNT and YYREEE (reference sequence). V shed 3 bases and J 0 bases; nucleotides not matched to a gene: 3.

The chain joins TRBV19 to TRBJ1-6, with D hard to call. Per germline, CDR1 LNHDA and CDR2 SQIVND (reference sequence). The CDR3 length is 13 residues. V was trimmed by 8 bases and J by 6 bases, leaving 11 bases between them. This CDR3 reads CASLGQFNSPLHF. The CDR3, as DNA: TGTGCCAGTCTAGGGCAATTTAATTCACCCCTCCACTTT.

The J gene is TRBJ1-5, the V gene TRBV6-5, with D maybe TRBD1 (5 bases). This CDR3 contains 13 residues. Germline CDR1 reads MNHEY; CDR2 reads SVGAGI. Trimming took off 6 bases at V and 2 bases at J, with 8 bases between the two ends. The CDR3 reads CASSQQGNQPQHF. The CDR3 DNA sequence: TGTGCCAGCAGCCAACAGGGCAATCAGCCCCAGCATTTT.

The chain links TRBV19 to TRBJ1-4, with D perhaps TRBD1 (5 bases). The germline V gene has CDR1 LNHDA and CDR2 SQIVND (reference sequence). The V end lost 8 bases, the J end lost 1 base, and 8 bases lay between the germline ends. The CDR3 is 13 residues long. In DNA, the CDR3 is TGTGCCAGTCAGGGAATAACTAATGAAAAACTGTTTTTT. This gives the protein CASQGITNEKLFF.

The rearrangement uses TRBV28 and TRBJ1-1; D perhaps matches TRBD1 (6 bases). The CDR3 covers 13 residues. The germline gives CDR1 MDHEN, CDR2 SYDVKM. V gave up 4 bases and J gave up 4 bases, with 10 bases separating them. CDR3 region: CASSSGALTEAFF. CDR3 DNA sequence: TGTGCCAGCAGTTCGGGGGCGCTCACTGAAGCTTTCTTT.

The genes are TRBV28 and TRBJ1-5; D is undetermined. The CDR3 contains 14 residues. Germline CDR1 reads MDHEN; CDR2 reads SYDVKM. V was shortened by 6 bases and J by 5 bases, with 14 bases between the two germline ends. CDR3 sequence reads: CASRTPGGDQPQHF. DNA of the CDR3: TGTGCCAGCAGAACACCGGGCGGGGATCAGCCCCAGCATTTT.

This clone appeared a single time. The chain employs TRBV2 and TRBJ1-1; D might be TRBD1 (5 bases). CDR3 length equals 15 residues. Germline CDR1 and CDR2: SNHLY and FYNNEI. V was pared by 6 bases and J by 0 bases, with 14 bases between. This CDR3 is CASRWDGGMNTEAFF. CDR3 DNA sequence: TGTGCCAGCAGGTGGGACGGGGGGATGAACACTGAAGCTTTCTTT.

The chain uses TRBV5-1 and TRBJ2-3; 10 bases line up with TRBD1. The CDR3 sequence is 16 residues long. V lost 2 bases, J lost 4 bases, and 7 bases stayed unmatched. Germline CDR1 is SGHRS and CDR2 is YFSETQ. The DNA of the CDR3 is TGCGCCAGCAGCTTTCGGGGACAGGGGACTTCAGATACGCAGTATTTT. This sequence encodes CASSFRGQGTSDTQYF.

V gene TRBV5-5 combines with J gene TRBJ1-1; tentatively, D is TRBD1 (6 bases). CDR1 is SGHKS and CDR2 is YYEKEE in the germline V gene (reference sequence). V lost 4 bases and J 3 bases, leaving 19 bases between the germline ends. The CDR3 runs to 16 residues. CDR3 in DNA: TGTGCCAGCAGCCCACAGGGAGGTGAGGTGTACACTGAAGCTTTCTTT. It translates to CASSPQGGEVYTEAFF.

The genes are TRBV6-5 and TRBJ2-1; 7 nucleotides agree with TRBD1. CDR1 and CDR2 from the germline V gene are MNHEY and SVGAGI. V shed 6 bases, J shed 6 bases, and the junction held 8 bases outside the gene matches. The CDR3 runs 14 residues. CDR3 DNA: TGTGCCAGCAGGGCACCGGGACAGCGCAATGAGCAGTTCTTC. Residues: CASRAPGQRNEQFF.

V gene TRBV5-4 combines with J gene TRBJ2-1, with 15 nucleotides matching TRBD2. This CDR3 region has 19 residues. V shed 0 bases, J shed 4 bases, and the junction held 8 bases outside the gene matches. Germline CDR1 is SGHNT and CDR2 is YYREEE (reference sequence). Written as DNA, the CDR3 is TGTGCCAGCAGCTTGGCCGGACTAGCGGGGGGGTCTGGTTACAATGAGCAGTTCTTC. It codes for CASSLAGLAGGSGYNEQFF.